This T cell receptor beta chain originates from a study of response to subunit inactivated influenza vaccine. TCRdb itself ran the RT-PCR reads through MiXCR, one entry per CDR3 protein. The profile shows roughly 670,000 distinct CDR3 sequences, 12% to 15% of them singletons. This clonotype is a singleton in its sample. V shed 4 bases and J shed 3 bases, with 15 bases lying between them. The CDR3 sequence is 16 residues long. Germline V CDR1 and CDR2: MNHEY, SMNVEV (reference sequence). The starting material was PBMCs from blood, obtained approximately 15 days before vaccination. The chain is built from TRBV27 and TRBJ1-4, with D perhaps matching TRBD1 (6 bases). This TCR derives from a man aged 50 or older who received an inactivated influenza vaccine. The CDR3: CASSSYRASANEKLFF. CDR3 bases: TGTGCCAGCAGTTCCTACAGGGCATCGGCTAATGAAAAACTGTTTTTT. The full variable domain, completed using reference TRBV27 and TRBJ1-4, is EAQVTQNPRYLITVTGKKLTVTCSQNMNHEYMSWYRQDPGLGLRQIYYSMNVEVTDKGDVPEGYKVSRKEKRNFPLILESPSPNQTSLYFCASSSYRASANEKLFFGSGTQLSVL.